The next 25 T cell receptor beta chains were all read from a single sample in a study of blood T cell repertoires in COVID-19 (TCRdb year 2020). Libraries were constructed by the immunoSEQ multiplex PCR assay. Imported from immuneACCESS, the table was reduced by TCRdb to in-frame sequences with V and J called. These copies leave out some clones; in studies compared against another copy, an unresolved V gene accounts for under half, and the cause of the remainder is not known. Within this sample are 200,000 to 250,000 clones, with roughly 80% of them counted one time only. The ten largest account for 8.9% of the sample. Sequenced sample: peripheral blood. The origin of the receptors is a man aged 80 or over with acute or convalescent COVID-19.

This clone came up once. Here the CDR3 reads CASSASGGLYNEQFF. CDR3 nucleotides: TGCGCCAGCAGCGCCTCAGGGGGCCTATACAATGAGCAGTTCTTC. The gene calls are TRBV5-1 and TRBJ2-1; 8 nucleotides align to TRBD1. The CDR3 loop spans 15 amino acids. Unmatched junction bases numbered 7, after V lost 4 bases and J lost 4 bases. Germline V gene data show CDR1 as SGHRS and CDR2 as YFSETQ. Combining the CDR3 with reference TRBV5-1 and TRBJ2-1 gives the whole variable domain KAGVTQTPRYLIKTRGQQVTLSCSPISGHRSVSWYQQTPGQGLQFLFEYFSETQRNKGNFPGRFSGRQFSNSRSEMNVSTLELGDSALYLCASSASGGLYNEQFFGPGTRLTVL.

This clone was seen ten or more times. V gene TRBV19 combines with J gene TRBJ1-5; 9 bases map to TRBD1. Losses at the gene ends were 5 bases for V and 7 bases for J; bases not matched to a gene: 9. This CDR3 contains 15 residues. Germline loops: CDR1 LNHDA, CDR2 SQIVND (reference sequence). The CDR3 loop is CASSPGGQGWQPQHF. The CDR3, as DNA: TGTGCCAGTAGTCCAGGGGGACAGGGCTGGCAGCCCCAGCATTTT. Full variable domain (outside the CDR3, taken from reference TRBV19 and TRBJ1-5): DGGITQSPKYLFRKEGQNVTLSCEQNLNHDAMYWYRQDPGQGLRLIYYSQIVNDFQKGDIAEGYSVSREKKESFPLTVTSAQKNPTAFYLCASSPGGQGWQPQHFGDGTRLSIL.

The chain uses TRBV5-6 and TRBJ2-7; D unclear. The CDR3 is 12 amino acids. CDR1 is SGHDT and CDR2 is YYEEEE in the germline V gene. V dropped 0 bases and J dropped 2 bases, with 3 bases sitting between them. The CDR3 DNA is TGTGCCAGCAGCTTGGATACCTACGAGCAGTACTTC. This sequence encodes CASSLDTYEQYF.

The chain links TRBV13 to TRBJ1-1; D perhaps matches TRBD1 (5 bases). V was trimmed by 5 bases and J by 10 bases, leaving 14 bases between them. In germline, CDR1 is PRHDT, CDR2 FYEKMQ (reference sequence). This CDR3 is built from 12 residues. This chain's CDR3 is CASSPGAAVAFF. The CDR3 nucleotides are TGTGCCAGCAGCCCTGGGGCGGCGGTAGCTTTCTTT.

The chain links TRBV6-9 to TRBJ2-1, with 7 bases fitting TRBD2. The CDR3 is 14 residues long. V gave up 1 base and J gave up 7 bases; unmatched junction bases: 4. The germline CDR1 and CDR2 sequences are MNHGY and SVAAGI. The CDR3 reads CASSYCYGGNEQFF. The CDR3 bases are TGTGCCAGCAGTTATTGTTACGGGGGGAATGAGCAGTTCTTC.

V gene TRBV5-6 combines with J gene TRBJ2-7, with 9 positions matching TRBD1. The CDR3 runs to 15 residues. The V and J ends lost 3 bases and 2 bases, in that order; junction bases with no gene match: 6. CDR1 is SGHDT and CDR2 is YYEEEE in the germline V gene. The CDR3 DNA sequence: TGTGCCAGCAGCTCCCGGGACAGGGTTACCTACGAGCAGTACTTC. Protein product: CASSSRDRVTYEQYF.

The CDR3 is CSARFTEAFF. The CDR3 region has the DNA TGCAGCGCTCGGTTTACTGAAGCTTTCTTT. J is TRBJ1-1 and V is TRBV29-1; D unclear. CDR1 is SQVTM, CDR2 ANQGSEA, per germline. The V and J ends lost 7 bases and 5 bases respectively, with 8 bases between them. This CDR3 comprises 10 residues.

This chain links TRBV5-4 with TRBJ2-3; 9 positions match TRBD1. V shed 4 bases and J 5 bases; nucleotides not matched to a gene: 8. The CDR3 length is 15 residues. CDR1 is SGHNT and CDR2 is YYREEE in the germline V gene (reference sequence). The CDR3 protein is CASSPPGQGGDTQYF. The CDR3 bases are TGTGCCAGCAGCCCGCCGGGACAGGGAGGAGATACGCAGTATTTT. Full variable domain (outside the CDR3, taken from reference TRBV5-4 and TRBJ2-3): ETGVTQSPTHLIKTRGQQVTLRCSSQSGHNTVSWYQQALGQGPQFIFQYYREEENGRGNFPPRFSGLQFPNYSSELNVNALELDDSALYLCASSPPGQGGDTQYFGPGTRLTVL.

The CDR3 sequence is CASRWDRDTQYF. CDR3 in DNA: TGCGCCAGCAGATGGGACAGGGATACGCAGTATTTT. This chain uses TRBV5-1 with TRBJ2-3, with TRBD1 matching 8 bases. Losses at the gene ends were 5 bases for V and 6 bases for J; bases not matched to a gene: 2. The CDR3 totals 12 residues. Germline V gene lookup returns CDR1 SGHRS and CDR2 YFSETQ.

The chain links TRBV18 to TRBJ1-4; 7 bases fit TRBD1. The ends lost 3 bases at V and 6 bases at J; junction bases unmatched: 4. CDR3 length equals 14 residues. Germline V lookup: CDR1 KGHSH, CDR2 LQKENI. DNA of the CDR3: TGTGCCAGCTCACCGACAGGGATGGATGAAAAACTGTTTTTT. Amino acid sequence: CASSPTGMDEKLFF.

The chain uses TRBV3-1 (or the pseudogene TRBV3-2) and TRBJ2-3; 7 bases map to TRBD2. CDR1 is LGHDT and CDR2 is YNNKEL in the germline V gene (reference sequence). The CDR3 runs 18 residues. V was pared by 4 bases and J by 6 bases, with 19 bases of the junction left unmatched. In DNA form, the CDR3 reads TGTGCCAGCAGCCCCTTCTTGACGGGGGGTCCGGCCTCTGATACGCAGTATTTT. Its translation: CASSPFLTGGPASDTQYF.

This chain uses TRBV19 with TRBJ2-3; maybe TRBD2 (6 bases). From germline, CDR1 is LNHDA and CDR2 SQIVND (reference sequence). V lost 5 bases and J 1 base, leaving 13 bases between the germline ends. The CDR3 covers 15 residues. This CDR3 is CASSPGTGRTDTQYF. The CDR3 region has the DNA TGTGCCAGTAGTCCCGGGACTGGGCGCACAGATACGCAGTATTTT.

This clone was observed a few times. The chain has TRBV3-1 (or the pseudogene TRBV3-2) and TRBJ1-2; D uncertain. V lost 4 bases, J lost 8 bases, and 17 bases lay in between. This CDR3 spans 14 amino acids. CDR1 is LGHDT, CDR2 YNNKEL, per germline (reference sequence). CDR3: CASSPTGISPGYTF. CDR3 in DNA: TGTGCCAGCAGCCCGACCGGGATATCGCCCGGCTACACCTTC.

The chain's CDR3 is CASSQQGGVYEQYF. As DNA, the CDR3 is TGTGCCAGTAGTCAACAAGGGGGGGTCTACGAGCAGTACTTC. This sequence joins TRBV19 and TRBJ2-7; D is possibly TRBD2 (7 bases). Germline-derived CDR1 and CDR2 are LNHDA and SQIVND (reference sequence). V was clipped by 5 bases and J by 3 bases, with 14 bases between them. The CDR3 is made up of 14 amino acids.

This clone was recorded once. This chain links TRBV5-4 with TRBJ1-6; 7 bases map to TRBD1. The CDR3 has 17 residues. The junction had 12 bases not matched to a gene; V was cut back by 4 bases and J by 5 bases. The V gene's germline CDR1 is SGHNT and CDR2 YYREEE (reference sequence). The CDR3 region is CASSPTRLTGNNSPLHF. CDR3 nucleotide sequence: TGTGCCAGCAGCCCGACTCGACTGACAGGGAATAATTCACCCCTCCACTTT.

The chain has TRBV29-1 and TRBJ2-5; 9 nucleotides match TRBD1. Germline CDR1 and CDR2: SQVTM and ANQGSEA. There are 12 residues in the CDR3. V lost 7 bases and J lost 4; bases outside the gene matches: 4. Here the CDR3 reads CSADRGRETQYF. The CDR3 nucleotides are TGCAGCGCCGACAGGGGGAGAGAGACCCAGTACTTC.

Comment on this clone: One end of the junction does not line up with germline, which may come from a read error. V gene TRBV2 combines with J gene TRBJ1-1, with 8 bases that match TRBD1. The CDR3 loop spans 13 amino acids. Germline CDR1 and CDR2: SNHLY and FYNNEI. The CDR3 spells CASTRTGPTETFF. CDR3 coding DNA: TGTGCCAGCACCAGGACAGGGCCCACTGAAACTTTCTTT.

The CDR3 spells CATSRDSWGRVDYGYTF. DNA for the CDR3: TGTGCCACCAGCAGAGACTCTTGGGGCAGGGTTGATTATGGCTACACCTTC. The chain has TRBV15 and TRBJ1-2, with D possibly matching TRBD1 (5 bases). Deletions cut 0 bases from V and 5 bases from J, with 19 bases between. CDR3 length equals 17 residues. Germline V gene sequence: CDR1 LNHNV, CDR2 YYDKDF (reference sequence).

The rearrangement joins TRBV3-1 (or the pseudogene TRBV3-2) to TRBJ2-5, with D possibly TRBD2 on 5 matching bases. CDR1 LGHDT and CDR2 YNNKEL come from the germline V gene (reference sequence). V was shortened by 6 bases and J by 5 bases, with 13 bases between the two germline ends. CDR3 size: 13 residues. This CDR3 reads CASRTAGRETQYF. The CDR3 nucleotides are TGTGCCAGCAGGACGGCGGGTCGGGAGACCCAGTACTTC.

V gene TRBV24-1 combines with J gene TRBJ2-3; D is undetermined. The germline V and J ends were trimmed by 4 bases and 0 bases, with 7 bases remaining between them. CDR3 length: 14 residues. Per germline, CDR1 KGHDR and CDR2 SFDVKD. As DNA, the CDR3 is TGTGCCACCAGTGACCCCCCTAGCACAGATACGCAGTATTTT. It codes for CATSDPPSTDTQYF.

The chain joins TRBV19 to TRBJ1-1; 7 bases match TRBD1. Germline V gives CDR1 LNHDA, CDR2 SQIVND (reference sequence). The CDR3 contains 15 residues. V dropped 1 base and J dropped 5; count of bases not matched to a gene: 7. The CDR3 spells CASSIVPRGRTEAFF. CDR3 DNA: TGTGCCAGTAGTATAGTGCCCAGGGGGAGGACTGAAGCTTTCTTT.

J is TRBJ2-1 and V is TRBV5-1, with 8 positions matching TRBD2. The germline CDR1 and CDR2 sequences are SGHRS and YFSETQ. V lost 6 bases and J lost 4; bases outside the gene matches: 12. The CDR3 runs 16 residues. The CDR3 DNA reads as TGCGCCAGCACTCTTAGGCGAGCGGGGGATTACAATGAGCAGTTCTTC. Amino acids: CASTLRRAGDYNEQFF.

The chain employs TRBV7-2 and TRBJ2-1; 7 bases fit TRBD2. After removal of 5 bases from V and 10 bases from J, the junction contained 17 bases not matched to a gene. CDR3 length equals 16 residues. Germline V CDR1 and CDR2: SGHTA, FQGNSA. The CDR3 loop reads CASSTGLVGWLREQFF. CDR3 DNA sequence: TGTGCCAGCAGCACAGGACTAGTGGGGTGGTTGAGGGAGCAGTTCTTC.

The chain is built from TRBV30 and TRBJ1-1, with TRBD1 identical over 7 bases. This CDR3 has 13 residues. Germline V gene sequence: CDR1 GTSNPN, CDR2 SVGIG (reference sequence). Unmatched junction bases numbered 1, after V lost 3 bases and J lost 0 bases. The CDR3 DNA reads TGTGCCTGGAGCAGGGGGTTGAACACTGAAGCTTTCTTT. Translated: CAWSRGLNTEAFF.

This sequence joins TRBV28 and TRBJ2-1; 9 nucleotides match TRBD1. CDR3 size: 13 residues. In germline, CDR1 is MDHEN, CDR2 SYDVKM. CDR3 in DNA: TGTGCAATCCGGGGACAGGGCTACAATGAGCAGTTCTTC. Translating it yields CAIRGQGYNEQFF.